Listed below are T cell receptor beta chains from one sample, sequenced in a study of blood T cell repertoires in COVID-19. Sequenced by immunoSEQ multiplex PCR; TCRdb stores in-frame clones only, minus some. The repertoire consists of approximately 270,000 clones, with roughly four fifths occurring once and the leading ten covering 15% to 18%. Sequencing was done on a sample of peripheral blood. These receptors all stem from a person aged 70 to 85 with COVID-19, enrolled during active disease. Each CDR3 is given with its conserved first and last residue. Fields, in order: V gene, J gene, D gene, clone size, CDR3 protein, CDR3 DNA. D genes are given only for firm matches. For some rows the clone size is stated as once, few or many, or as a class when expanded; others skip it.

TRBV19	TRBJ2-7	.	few	CATSDSQTYEQYF	TGTGCCACTAGTGACAGTCAGACCTACGAGCAGTACTTC
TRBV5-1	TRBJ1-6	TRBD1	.	CASSRGQGNNSPLHF	TGCGCCAGCAGCAGGGGACAGGGTAACAATTCACCCCTCCACTTT
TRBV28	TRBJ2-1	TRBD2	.	CASTPPAGVGNEQFF	TGTGCCAGCACCCCCCCGGCGGGAGTGGGCAATGAGCAGTTCTTC
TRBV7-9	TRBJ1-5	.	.	CASSFGTGDQPQHF	TGTGCCAGCAGCTTCGGGACTGGTGATCAGCCCCAGCATTTT
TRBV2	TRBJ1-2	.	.	CASSESRTVDGYTF	TGTGCCAGCAGTGAATCGAGGACAGTTGATGGCTACACCTTC
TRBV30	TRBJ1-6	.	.	CAWKPLDRLDAPLHF	TGTGCCTGGAAGCCCCTTGACAGGTTGGACGCACCCCTCCACTTT
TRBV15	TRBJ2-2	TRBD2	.	CATSSSTSGGRNGELFF	TGTGCCACCAGCAGCTCGACTAGCGGGGGGCGGAACGGGGAGCTGTTTTTT
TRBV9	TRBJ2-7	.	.	CASSVGPGSGYEQYF	TGTGCCAGCAGCGTAGGGCCGGGCAGCGGCTACGAGCAGTACTTC
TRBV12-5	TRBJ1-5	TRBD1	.	CASLGTGTGGLSNQPQHF	TGTGCTAGTTTGGGGACCGGGACAGGGGGACTAAGCAATCAGCCCCAGCATTTT
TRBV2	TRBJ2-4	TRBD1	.	CASSEGSGGAKNIQYF	TGTGCCAGCAGTGAGGGCTCAGGGGGAGCCAAAAACATTCAGTACTTC
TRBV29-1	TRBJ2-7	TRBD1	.	CSVDTLGQGNEQYF	TGCAGCGTTGATACATTGGGACAGGGGAACGAGCAGTACTTC
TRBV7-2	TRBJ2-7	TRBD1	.	CASSIAGGPDEQYF	TGTGCCAGCAGCATCGCAGGGGGCCCCGACGAGCAGTACTTC
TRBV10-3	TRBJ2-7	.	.	CAISSVEAAYEQYF	TGTGCCATCAGCTCCGTTGAGGCAGCTTACGAGCAGTACTTC
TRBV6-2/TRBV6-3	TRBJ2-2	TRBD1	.	CASSYSTGAAGELFF	TGTGCCAGCAGTTACTCGACAGGGGCGGCCGGGGAGCTGTTTTTT
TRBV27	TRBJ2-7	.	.	CASSGLGTPFVYEQYF	TGTGCCAGCAGTGGGCTCGGGACTCCTTTCGTTTACGAGCAGTACTTC
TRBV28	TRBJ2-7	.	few	CASQGGIYEQYF	TGTGCCAGTCAGGGAGGAATCTACGAGCAGTACTTC
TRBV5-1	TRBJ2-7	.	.	CASSLGSGGTRRQYF	TGCGCCAGCAGCTTGGGTAGCGGAGGAACCAGGAGGCAGTACTTC
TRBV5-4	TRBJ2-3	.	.	CASSRTGMRTDTQYF	TGTGCCAGCAGCAGAACGGGAATGCGGACAGATACGCAGTATTTT
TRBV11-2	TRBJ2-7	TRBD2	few	CASSPMGSGGRNEQYF	TGTGCCAGCAGCCCCATGGGGTCGGGAGGGCGCAACGAGCAGTACTTC
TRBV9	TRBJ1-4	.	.	CASSVQSNEKLFF	TGTGCCAGCAGCGTCCAGTCTAATGAAAAACTGTTTTTT
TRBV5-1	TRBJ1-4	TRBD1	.	CASSVEQGAREKLFF	TGCGCCAGCAGCGTAGAACAGGGGGCAAGAGAAAAACTGTTTTTT
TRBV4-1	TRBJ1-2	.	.	CASSQGYGVGYTF	TGCGCCAGCAGCCAAGGATACGGGGTCGGCTACACCTTC
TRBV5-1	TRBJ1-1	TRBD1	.	CASSPWGGTGNTEAFF	TGCGCCAGCAGCCCCTGGGGGGGGACAGGGAACACTGAAGCTTTCTTT
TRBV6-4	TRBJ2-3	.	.	CASSDGQGGTDTQYF	TGTGCCAGCAGTGACGGACAGGGAGGGACAGATACGCAGTATTTT
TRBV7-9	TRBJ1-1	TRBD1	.	CASSKTLTGNMNTEAFF	TGTGCCAGCAGCAAGACTTTGACAGGGAACATGAACACTGAAGCTTTCTTT
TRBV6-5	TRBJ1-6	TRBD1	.	CASRTGGPSPLHF	TGTGCCAGCAGAACAGGGGGTCCCTCACCCCTCCACTTT
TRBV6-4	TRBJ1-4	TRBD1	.	CASSVGTGEKLFF	TGTGCCAGCAGTGTTGGGACAGGTGAAAAACTGTTTTTT
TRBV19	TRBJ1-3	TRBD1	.	CASSSRQGNAGNTIYF	TGTGCCAGTAGTTCTAGACAGGGGAATGCTGGAAACACCATATATTTT
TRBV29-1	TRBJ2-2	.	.	CSVVGGAAGELFF	TGCAGCGTTGTGGGGGGAGCGGCCGGGGAGCTGTTTTTT
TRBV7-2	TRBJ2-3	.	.	CASSFTRDTQYF	TGTGCCAGCAGCTTCACGAGAGATACGCAGTATTTT
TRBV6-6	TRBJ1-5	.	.	CVSRGYSNQPQHF	TGTGTCTCGCGGGGGTATAGCAATCAGCCCCAGCATTTT
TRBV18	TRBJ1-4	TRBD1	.	CASSKGQGNEKLFF	TGTGCCAGCTCAAAGGGACAGGGGAATGAAAAACTGTTTTTT
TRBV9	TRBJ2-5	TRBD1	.	CASSVYRDREETQYF	TGTGCCAGCAGCGTATACCGGGACAGGGAAGAGACCCAGTACTTC
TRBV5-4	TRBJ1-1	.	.	CASSPMTGMNTEAFF	TGTGCCAGCAGTCCCATGACGGGAATGAACACTGAAGCTTTCTTT
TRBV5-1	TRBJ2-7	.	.	CASSLGAEQYF	TGCGCCAGCAGCTTGGGAGCCGAGCAGTACTTC
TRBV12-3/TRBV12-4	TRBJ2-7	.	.	CASSLRIYEQYF	TGTGCCAGCAGCCTCAGGATCTACGAGCAGTACTTC
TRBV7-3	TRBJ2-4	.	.	CASSLSIENIQYF	TGTGCCAGCAGCCTAAGTATAGAAAACATTCAGTACTTC
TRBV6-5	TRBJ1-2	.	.	CASSYSSAGNYGYTF	TGTGCCAGCAGTTACTCGAGTGCGGGTAACTATGGCTACACCTTC
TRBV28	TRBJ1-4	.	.	CASSLPEGTLKKLFF	TGTGCCAGCAGTTTGCCCGAAGGGACTTTGAAAAAACTGTTTTTT
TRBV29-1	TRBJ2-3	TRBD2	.	CSVFGAGGALDTQYF	TGCAGCGTTTTTGGAGCGGGGGGGGCCCTGGATACGCAGTATTTT
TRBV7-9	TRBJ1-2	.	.	CASSLSSGTGSNGYTF	TGTGCCAGCAGCTTAAGCTCCGGTACAGGGAGTAATGGCTACACCTTC
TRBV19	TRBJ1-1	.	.	CASSKKQNMNTEAFF	TGTGCCAGTAGCAAAAAACAGAATATGAACACTGAAGCTTTCTTT
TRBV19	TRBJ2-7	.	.	CASSHLGRTAYEQYF	TGTGCCAGTAGTCACCTCGGGCGGACAGCCTACGAGCAGTACTTC
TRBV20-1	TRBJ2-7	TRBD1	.	CSASKPQGAEQYF	TGCAGTGCTAGTAAACCTCAGGGGGCCGAGCAGTACTTC
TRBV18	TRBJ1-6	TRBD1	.	CASSGDRGIFLGSPLHF	TGTGCCAGCTCAGGGGACAGGGGAATCTTTTTGGGTTCACCCCTCCACTTT
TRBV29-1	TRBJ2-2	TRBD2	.	CSAGLGRGGELFF	TGCAGCGCCGGACTAGGTAGAGGCGGGGAGCTGTTTTTT
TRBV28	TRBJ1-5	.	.	CATWGEIEIHQPQHF	TGTGCCACGTGGGGGGAAATCGAGATTCATCAGCCCCAGCATTTT
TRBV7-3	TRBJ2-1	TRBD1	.	CASLGTENEQFF	TGTGCCAGTCTTGGGACAGAGAATGAGCAGTTCTTC
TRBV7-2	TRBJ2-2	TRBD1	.	CASTLDRGPGELFF	TGTGCCAGCACTCTCGACAGGGGGCCCGGGGAGCTGTTTTTT
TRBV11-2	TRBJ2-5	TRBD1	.	CASSYQDRVVETQYF	TGTGCCAGCAGCTACCAGGACAGGGTTGTCGAGACCCAGTACTTC